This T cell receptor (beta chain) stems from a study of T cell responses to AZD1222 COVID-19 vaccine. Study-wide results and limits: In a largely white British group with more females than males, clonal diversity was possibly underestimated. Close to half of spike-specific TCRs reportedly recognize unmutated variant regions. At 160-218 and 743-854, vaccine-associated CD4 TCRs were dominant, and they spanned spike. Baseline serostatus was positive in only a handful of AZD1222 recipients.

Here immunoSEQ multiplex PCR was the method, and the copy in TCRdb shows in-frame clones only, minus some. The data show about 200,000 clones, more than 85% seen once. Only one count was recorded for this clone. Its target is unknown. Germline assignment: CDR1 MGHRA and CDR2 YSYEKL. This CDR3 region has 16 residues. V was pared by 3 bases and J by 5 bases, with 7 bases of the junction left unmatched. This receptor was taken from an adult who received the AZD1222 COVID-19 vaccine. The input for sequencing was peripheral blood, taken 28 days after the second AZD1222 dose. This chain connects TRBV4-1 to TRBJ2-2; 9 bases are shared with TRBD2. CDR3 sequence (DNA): TGCGCCAGCAGCCATGTAGCGGGAGAGAGTACCGGGGAGCTGTTTTTT. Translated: CASSHVAGESTGELFF.